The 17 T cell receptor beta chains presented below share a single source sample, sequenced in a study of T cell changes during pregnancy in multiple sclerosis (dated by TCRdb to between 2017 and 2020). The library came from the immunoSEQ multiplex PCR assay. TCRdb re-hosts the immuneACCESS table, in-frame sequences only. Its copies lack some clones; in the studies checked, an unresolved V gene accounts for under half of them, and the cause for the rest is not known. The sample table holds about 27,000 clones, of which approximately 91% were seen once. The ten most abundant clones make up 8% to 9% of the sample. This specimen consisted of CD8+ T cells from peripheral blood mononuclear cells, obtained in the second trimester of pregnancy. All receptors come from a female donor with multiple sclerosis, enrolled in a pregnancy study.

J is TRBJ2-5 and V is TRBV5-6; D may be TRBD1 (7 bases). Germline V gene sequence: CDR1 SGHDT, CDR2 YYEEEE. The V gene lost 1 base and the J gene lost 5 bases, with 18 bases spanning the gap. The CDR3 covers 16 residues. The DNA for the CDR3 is TGTGCCAGCAGCTTGCAGGGGGACTGGGTTGGGGAGACCCAGTACTTC. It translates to CASSLQGDWVGETQYF.

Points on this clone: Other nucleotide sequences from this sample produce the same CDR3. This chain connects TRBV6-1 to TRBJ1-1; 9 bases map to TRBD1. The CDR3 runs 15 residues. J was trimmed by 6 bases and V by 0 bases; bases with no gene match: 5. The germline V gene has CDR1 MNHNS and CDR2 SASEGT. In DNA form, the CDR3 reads TGTGCCAGCAGTGAAGCGGAGACAGGGGGGTCTGAAGCTTTCTTT. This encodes CASSEAETGGSEAFF.

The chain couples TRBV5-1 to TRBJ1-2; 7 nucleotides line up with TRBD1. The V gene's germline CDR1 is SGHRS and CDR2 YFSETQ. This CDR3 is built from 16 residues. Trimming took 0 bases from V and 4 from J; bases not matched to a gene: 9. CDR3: CASSLETGAVGYGYTF. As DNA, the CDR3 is TGCGCCAGCAGCTTGGAAACAGGGGCGGTTGGCTATGGCTACACCTTC.

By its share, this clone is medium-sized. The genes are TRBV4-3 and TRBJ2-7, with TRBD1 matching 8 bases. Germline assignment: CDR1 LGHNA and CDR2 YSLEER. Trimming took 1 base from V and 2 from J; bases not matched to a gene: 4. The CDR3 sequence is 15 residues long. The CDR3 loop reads CASSQAGGHPYEQYF. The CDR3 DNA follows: TGCGCCAGCAGCCAAGCAGGGGGCCATCCCTACGAGCAGTACTTC.

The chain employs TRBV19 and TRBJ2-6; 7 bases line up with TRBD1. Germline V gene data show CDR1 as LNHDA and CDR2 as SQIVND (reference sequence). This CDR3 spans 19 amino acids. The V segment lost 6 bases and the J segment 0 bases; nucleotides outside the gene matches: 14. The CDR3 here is CASSPIEGTEPSGANVLTF. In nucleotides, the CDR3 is TGTGCCAGTAGCCCTATTGAGGGGACAGAGCCCTCTGGGGCCAACGTCCTGACTTTC.

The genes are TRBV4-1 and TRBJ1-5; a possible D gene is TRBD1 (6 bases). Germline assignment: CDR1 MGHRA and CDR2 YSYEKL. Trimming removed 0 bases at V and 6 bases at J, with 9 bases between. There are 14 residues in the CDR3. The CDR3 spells CASSQDTGRQPQHF. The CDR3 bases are TGCGCCAGCAGCCAAGATACAGGGCGTCAGCCCCAGCATTTT.

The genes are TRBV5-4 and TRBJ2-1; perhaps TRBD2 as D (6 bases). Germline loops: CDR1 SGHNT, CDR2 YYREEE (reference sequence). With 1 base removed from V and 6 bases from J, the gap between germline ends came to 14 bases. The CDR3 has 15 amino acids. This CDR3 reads CASSLSGRGLNEQFF. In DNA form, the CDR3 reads TGTGCCAGCAGCTTGAGCGGGCGGGGACTCAATGAGCAGTTCTTC.

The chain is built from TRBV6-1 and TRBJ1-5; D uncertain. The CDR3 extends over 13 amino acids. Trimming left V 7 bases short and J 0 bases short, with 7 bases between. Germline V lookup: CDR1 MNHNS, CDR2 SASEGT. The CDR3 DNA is TGTGCCAGCAACGGTTATAGCAATCAGCCCCAGCATTTT. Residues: CASNGYSNQPQHF.

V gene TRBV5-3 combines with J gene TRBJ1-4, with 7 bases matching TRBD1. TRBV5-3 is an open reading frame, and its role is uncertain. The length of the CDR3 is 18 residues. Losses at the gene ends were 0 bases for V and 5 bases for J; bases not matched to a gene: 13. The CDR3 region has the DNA TGTGCCAGAAGCTTGGGGCTTGCGGTCGAGGGGGCAAATGAAAAACTGTTTTTT. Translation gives CARSLGLAVEGANEKLFF.

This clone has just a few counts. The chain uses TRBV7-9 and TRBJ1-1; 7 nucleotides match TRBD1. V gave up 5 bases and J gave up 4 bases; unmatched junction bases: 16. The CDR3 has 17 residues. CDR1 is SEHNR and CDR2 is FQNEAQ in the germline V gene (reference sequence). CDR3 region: CASSHPLTGPGGTEAFF. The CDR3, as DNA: TGTGCCAGCAGCCACCCCCTGACAGGGCCAGGGGGCACTGAAGCTTTCTTT.

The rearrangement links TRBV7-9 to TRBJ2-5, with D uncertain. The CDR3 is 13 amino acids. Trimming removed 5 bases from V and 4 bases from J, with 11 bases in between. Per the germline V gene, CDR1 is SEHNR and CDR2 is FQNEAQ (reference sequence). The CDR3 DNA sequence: TGTGCCAGCAGCCCTCAAAGAGGAGAGACCCAGTACTTC. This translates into CASSPQRGETQYF.

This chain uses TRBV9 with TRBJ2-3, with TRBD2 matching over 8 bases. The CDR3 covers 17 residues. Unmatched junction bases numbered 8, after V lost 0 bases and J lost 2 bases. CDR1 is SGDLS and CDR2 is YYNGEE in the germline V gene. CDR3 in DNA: TGTGCCAGCAGCGTAGCCGGGGGGGGACTTTTCACAGATACGCAGTATTTT. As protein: CASSVAGGGLFTDTQYF.

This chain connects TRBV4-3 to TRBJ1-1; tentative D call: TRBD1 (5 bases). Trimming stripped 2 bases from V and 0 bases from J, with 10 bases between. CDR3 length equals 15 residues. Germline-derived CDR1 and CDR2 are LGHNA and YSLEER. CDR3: CASSQRSGMNTEAFF. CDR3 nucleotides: TGCGCCAGCAGCCAAAGATCAGGGATGAACACTGAAGCTTTCTTT.

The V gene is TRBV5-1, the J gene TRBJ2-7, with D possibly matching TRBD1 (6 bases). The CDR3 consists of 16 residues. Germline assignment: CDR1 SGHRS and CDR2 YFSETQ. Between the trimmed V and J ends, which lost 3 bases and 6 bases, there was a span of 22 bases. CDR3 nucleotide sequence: TGCGCCAGCAGCTACGGACAGATGAGTATCCGGGGCGAGCAGTACTTC. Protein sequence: CASSYGQMSIRGEQYF.

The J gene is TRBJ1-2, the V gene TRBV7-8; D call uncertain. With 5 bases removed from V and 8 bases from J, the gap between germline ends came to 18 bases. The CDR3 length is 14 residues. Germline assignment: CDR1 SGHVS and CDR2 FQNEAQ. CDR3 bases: TGTGCCAGCAGCCCGGACCGTCGGAGGAGGGGCTACACCTTC. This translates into CASSPDRRRRGYTF.

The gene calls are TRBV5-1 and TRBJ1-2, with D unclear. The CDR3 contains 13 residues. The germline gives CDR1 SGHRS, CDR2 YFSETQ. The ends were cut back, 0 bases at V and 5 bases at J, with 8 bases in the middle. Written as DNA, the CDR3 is TGCGCCAGCAGCTTGGACAGATCTTATGGCTACACCTTC. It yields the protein CASSLDRSYGYTF.

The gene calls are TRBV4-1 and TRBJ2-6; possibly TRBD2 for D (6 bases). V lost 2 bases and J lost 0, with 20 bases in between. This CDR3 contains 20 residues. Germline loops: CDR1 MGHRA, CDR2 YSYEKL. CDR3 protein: CASSQLYVRDWSSGANVLTF. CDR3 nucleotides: TGCGCCAGCAGCCAATTGTACGTCCGGGACTGGAGCTCTGGGGCCAACGTCCTGACTTTC.